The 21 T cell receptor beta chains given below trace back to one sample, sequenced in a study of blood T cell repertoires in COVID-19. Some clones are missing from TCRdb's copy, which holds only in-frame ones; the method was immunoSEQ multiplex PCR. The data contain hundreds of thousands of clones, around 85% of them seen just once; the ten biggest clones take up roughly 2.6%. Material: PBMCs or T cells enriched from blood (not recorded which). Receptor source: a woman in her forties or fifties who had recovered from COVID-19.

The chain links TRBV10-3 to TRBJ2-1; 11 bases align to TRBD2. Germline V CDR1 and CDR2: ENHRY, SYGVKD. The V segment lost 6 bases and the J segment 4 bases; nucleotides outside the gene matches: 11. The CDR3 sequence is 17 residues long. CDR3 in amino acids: CAIRDGTSGSLYNEQFF. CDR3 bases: TGTGCCATCAGGGACGGGACTAGCGGATCCCTATACAATGAGCAGTTCTTC.

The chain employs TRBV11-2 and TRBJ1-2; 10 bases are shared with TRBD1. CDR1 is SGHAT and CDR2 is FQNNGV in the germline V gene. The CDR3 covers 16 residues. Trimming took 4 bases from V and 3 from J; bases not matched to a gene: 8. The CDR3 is CASSSTTTGGHYGYTF. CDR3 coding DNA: TGTGCCAGCAGCTCTACAACGACAGGGGGCCACTATGGCTACACCTTC. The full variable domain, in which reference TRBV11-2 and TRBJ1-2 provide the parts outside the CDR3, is EAGVAQSPRYKIIEKRQSVAFWCNPISGHATLYWYQQILGQGPKLLIQFQNNGVVDDSQLPKDRFSAERLKGVDSTLKIQPAKLEDSAVYLCASSSTTTGGHYGYTFGSGTRLTVV.

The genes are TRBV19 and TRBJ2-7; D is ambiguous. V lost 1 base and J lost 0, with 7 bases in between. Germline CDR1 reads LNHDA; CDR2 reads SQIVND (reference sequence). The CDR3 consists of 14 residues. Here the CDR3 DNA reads TGTGCCAGTAGTATAGTCGTAGCCTCCTACGAGCAGTACTTC. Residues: CASSIVVASYEQYF.

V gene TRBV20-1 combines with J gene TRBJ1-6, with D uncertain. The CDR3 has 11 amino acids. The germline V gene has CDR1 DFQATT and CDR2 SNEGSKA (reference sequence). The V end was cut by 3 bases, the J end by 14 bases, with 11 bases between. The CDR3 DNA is TGCAGTGCTAGTGGTAGGAGGTCCCTCCACTTT. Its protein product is CSASGRRSLHF.

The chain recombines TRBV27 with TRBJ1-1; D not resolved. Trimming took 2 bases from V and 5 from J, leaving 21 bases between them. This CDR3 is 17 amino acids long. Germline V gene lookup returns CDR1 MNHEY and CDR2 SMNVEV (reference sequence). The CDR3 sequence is CASSLRTPARVGTEAFF. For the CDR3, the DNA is TGTGCCAGCAGTTTAAGGACCCCGGCGAGGGTAGGAACTGAAGCTTTCTTT.

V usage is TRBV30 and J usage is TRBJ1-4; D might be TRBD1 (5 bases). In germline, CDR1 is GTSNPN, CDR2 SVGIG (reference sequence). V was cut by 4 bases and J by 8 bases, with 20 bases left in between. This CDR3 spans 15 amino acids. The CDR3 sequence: CAWTRDSQKGEKLFF. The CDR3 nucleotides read TGTGCCTGGACCAGGGACTCGCAAAAAGGGGAAAAACTGTTTTTT.

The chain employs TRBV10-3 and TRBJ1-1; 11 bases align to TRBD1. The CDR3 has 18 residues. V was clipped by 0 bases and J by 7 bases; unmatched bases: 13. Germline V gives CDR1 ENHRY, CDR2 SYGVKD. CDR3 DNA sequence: TGTGCCATCAGTGAGTCCCAAGGACAGGGGGCGCGATCAAATGAAGCTTTCTTT. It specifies CAISESQGQGARSNEAFF.

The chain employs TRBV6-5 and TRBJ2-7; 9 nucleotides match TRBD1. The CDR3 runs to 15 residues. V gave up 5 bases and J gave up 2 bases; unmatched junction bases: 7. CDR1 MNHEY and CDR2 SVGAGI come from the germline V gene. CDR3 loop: CASSTGTGTPYEQYF. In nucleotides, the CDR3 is TGTGCCAGCAGTACTGGGACAGGGACCCCCTACGAGCAGTACTTC.

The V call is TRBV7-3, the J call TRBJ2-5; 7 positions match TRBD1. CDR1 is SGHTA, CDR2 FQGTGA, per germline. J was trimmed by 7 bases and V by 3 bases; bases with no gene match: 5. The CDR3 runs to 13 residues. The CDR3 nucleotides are TGTGCCAGCAGCTTCGACAGGGATGGGACCCAGTACTTC. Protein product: CASSFDRDGTQYF.

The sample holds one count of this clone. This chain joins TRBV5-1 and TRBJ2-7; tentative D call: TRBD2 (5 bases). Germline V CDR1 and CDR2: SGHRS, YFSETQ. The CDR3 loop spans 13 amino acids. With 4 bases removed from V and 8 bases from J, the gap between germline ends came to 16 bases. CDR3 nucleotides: TGCGCCAGCAGCAACCCGGGAAGGTATCAGCAGTACTTC. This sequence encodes CASSNPGRYQQYF.

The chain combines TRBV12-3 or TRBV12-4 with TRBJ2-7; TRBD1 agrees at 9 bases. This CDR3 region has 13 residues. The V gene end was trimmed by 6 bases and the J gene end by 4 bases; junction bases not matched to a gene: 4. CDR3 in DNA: TGTGCCAGCAGAAAGACAGGGGGATACGAGCAGTACTTC. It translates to CASRKTGGYEQYF.

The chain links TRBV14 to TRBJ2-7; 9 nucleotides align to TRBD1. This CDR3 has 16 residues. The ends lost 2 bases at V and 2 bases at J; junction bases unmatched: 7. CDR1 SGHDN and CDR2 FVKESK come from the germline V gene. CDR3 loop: CASSQLPGQGTYEQYF. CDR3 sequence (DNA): TGTGCCAGCAGCCAATTACCGGGACAGGGCACCTACGAGCAGTACTTC.

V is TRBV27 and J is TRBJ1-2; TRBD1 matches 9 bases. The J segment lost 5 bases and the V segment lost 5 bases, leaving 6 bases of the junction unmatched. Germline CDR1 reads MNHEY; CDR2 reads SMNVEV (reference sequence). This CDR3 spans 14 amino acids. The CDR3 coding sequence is TGTGCCAGCAGTCCATCAGGGACAGGGTATGGCTACACCTTC. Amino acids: CASSPSGTGYGYTF.

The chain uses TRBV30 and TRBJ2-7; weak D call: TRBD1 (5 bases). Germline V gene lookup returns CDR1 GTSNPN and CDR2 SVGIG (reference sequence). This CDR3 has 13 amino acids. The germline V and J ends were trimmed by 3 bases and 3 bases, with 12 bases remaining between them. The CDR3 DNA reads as TGTGCCTGGAGGGGTGGGGCCGGCTACGAGCAGTACTTC. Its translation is CAWRGGAGYEQYF.

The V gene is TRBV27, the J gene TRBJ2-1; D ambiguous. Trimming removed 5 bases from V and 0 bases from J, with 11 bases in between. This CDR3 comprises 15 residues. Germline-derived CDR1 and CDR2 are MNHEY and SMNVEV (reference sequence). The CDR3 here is CASSPLGVSYNEQFF. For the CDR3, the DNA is TGTGCCAGCAGTCCCCTAGGAGTCTCCTACAATGAGCAGTTCTTC.

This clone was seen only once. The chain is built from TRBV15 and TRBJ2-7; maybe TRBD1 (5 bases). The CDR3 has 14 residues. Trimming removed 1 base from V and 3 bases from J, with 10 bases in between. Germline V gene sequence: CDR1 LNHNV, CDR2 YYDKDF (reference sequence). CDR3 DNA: TGTGCCACCAGCAGAGGTGACAGAGTCTACGAGCAGTACTTC. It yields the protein CATSRGDRVYEQYF.

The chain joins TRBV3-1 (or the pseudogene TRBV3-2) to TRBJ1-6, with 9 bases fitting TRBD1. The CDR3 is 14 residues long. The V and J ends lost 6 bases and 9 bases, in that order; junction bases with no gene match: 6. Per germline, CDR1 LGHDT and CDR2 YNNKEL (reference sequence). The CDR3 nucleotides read TGTGCCAGCAGTCACGGACAGGGGTCTTCACCCCTCCACTTT. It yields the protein CASSHGQGSSPLHF.

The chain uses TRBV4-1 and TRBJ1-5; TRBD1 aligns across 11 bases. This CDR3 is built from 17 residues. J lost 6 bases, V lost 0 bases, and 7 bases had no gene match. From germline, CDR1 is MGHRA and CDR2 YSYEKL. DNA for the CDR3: TGCGCCAGCAGCCAAGATGGGGGACAGGGGGTAGGTCAGCCCCAGCATTTT. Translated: CASSQDGGQGVGQPQHF.

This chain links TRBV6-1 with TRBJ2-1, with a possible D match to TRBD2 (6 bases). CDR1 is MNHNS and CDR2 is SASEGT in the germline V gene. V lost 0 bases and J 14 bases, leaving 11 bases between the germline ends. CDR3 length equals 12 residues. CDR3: CASSEAREREFF. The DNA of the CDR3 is TGTGCCAGCAGTGAAGCACGGGAGAGAGAGTTCTTC.

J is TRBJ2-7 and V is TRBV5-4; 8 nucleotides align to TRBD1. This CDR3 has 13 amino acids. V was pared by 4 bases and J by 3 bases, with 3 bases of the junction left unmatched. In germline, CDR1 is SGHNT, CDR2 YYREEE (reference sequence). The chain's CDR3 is CASSVDRVYEQYF. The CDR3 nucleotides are TGTGCCAGCAGCGTGGACAGGGTCTACGAGCAGTACTTC.

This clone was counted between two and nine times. This CDR3 is CASSRDGGPEKLFF. The CDR3 DNA follows: TGTGCCAGCAGCCGAGACGGGGGTCCCGAAAAACTGTTTTTT. The chain is built from TRBV7-9 and TRBJ1-4, with a tentative D call TRBD1 (5 bases). This CDR3 comprises 14 residues. Trimming stripped 5 bases from V and 8 bases from J, with 15 bases between. The germline gives CDR1 SEHNR, CDR2 FQNEAQ (reference sequence).